The present entry profiles one T cell receptor beta chain with its context. Its antigen remains unidentified. No base-level quality is on record; no much larger clone is a single base apart. The germline V gene gives CDR1 as MGHRA and CDR2 as YSYEKL. There are 13 amino acids in the CDR3, from cysteine to phenylalanine inclusive. Just CDR3 DNA is preserved here, 39 bases in frame from base 1. The V and J ends are trimmed by 7 bases and 3 bases, leaving 10 bases between them. Receptors were amplified or captured by multiplex PCR. Sequencing took place on an Illumina HiSeq 4000. TCR beta libraries were built with iRepertoire HTBI primers and Arm-PCR amplification of CDR3 regions. Before sequencing, the PCR products went through gel purification. The authors' pipeline ran thus. Across samples, around 58 TRBV and 14 TRBJ segments were identified and used for gene usage analysis of CDR3 amino acid clonotypes. COPE and FqMerger were used to merge filtered high-quality paired reads into contigs. BLAST was used to align contigs to the IMGT TRBV, TRBD and TRBJ reference genes, and CDR3 was defined following IMGT. Highly expanded clones were defined as clonotypes with a frequency above 0.1%. Repertoire diversity was measured by Shannon entropy, and V-J evenness by the Gini coefficient. Clonotypes shared by more than one individual were considered public. The public reads were run again by TCRdb, first through fastp at Q25 and then through MiXCR, and only productive beta chains were kept. CDR3 protein sequences are deduplicated, and each keeps its most common genes and DNA. TCRdb's processing, not the authors', yielded these V and J calls. This sample holds 580,000 or so distinct CDR3 sequences; 15% to 20% were observed only once. The ten biggest clones cover around 11% of the sample.

Sample time point, as interpreted from the label and publication: newly diagnosed GD, antithyroid drugs for less than 3 months. For both TCR sequencing and RNA sequencing, RNA was extracted from PBMCs in TRIzol. The diagnosis of Graves' disease followed American Thyroid Association guidelines. The patients came from an endocrinology department in Xi'an, China. Each patient gave approximately 8.8 milliliters of peripheral blood, collected in an EDTA anticoagulant tube. Ficoll Paque Plus density gradient separation was used to isolate PBMCs, and no further T cell sorting was performed. An Agilent 2100 Bioanalyzer and agarose gel were used to assess RNA quality, and a NanoDrop 2000 was used to measure RNA concentration. The sample belongs to a study of regulatory T cells in long-lasting Graves disease (dated by TCRdb to the early 2020s). About the full investigation: Newly diagnosed Graves' disease patients had taken antithyroid drugs for less than 3 months. A total of roughly 35 samples were covered by TCR sequencing, comprising roughly 13 persistent and around 20 newly diagnosed Graves' disease patients. Patients with persistent Graves' disease were compared with patients with newly diagnosed Graves' disease using TCR sequencing and RNA sequencing of peripheral blood. The study was conducted in China and was registered as a clinical trial.

General study outcomes and caveats: Only peripheral blood was studied, because thyroid tissue, the primary lesion, was inaccessible. Only the TCR beta chain was sequenced and analyzed. As a limitation, the authors acknowledged that the small sample size may reduce accuracy. Preferential use of TRBV28, TRBJ1-2 and TRBJ2-5 was observed in persistent disease, whereas TRBV20-1 and TRBJ2-1 were favored in newly diagnosed disease. Persistent Graves' disease patients showed lower TCR Shannon entropy and fewer highly expanded clones than newly diagnosed patients, suggesting clonal expansion. More public clonotypes were shared among persistent patients (2,741) than among newly diagnosed patients (more than 950).

These data also formed part of another study, on T cells in Graves' hyperthyroidism and ophthalmopathy. The second study also describes: Graves' hyperthyroidism was defined as stable when no progression to ophthalmopathy occurred over 18 months of follow-up. Hyperthyroidism patients were newly diagnosed, with disease duration under 2 months, and aged 18 to 65 years. Patients with uncontrolled infections, other autoimmune diseases, pregnancy or lactation were excluded. Clinical symptoms, serum thyroxine and TRAb, thyroid ultrasound, and orbital computed tomography formed the basis for the diagnoses. The first round of RT-PCR for the TCR CDR3 was performed with the HTBI primer set and the Qiagen OneStep RT-PCR kit. Most expanded thyroid clonotypes (frequency above 0.001) were also detected in blood, suggesting blood repertoires may reflect thyroid immune responses. Ophthalmopathy was separated from stable hyperthyroidism by a 13 V-J signature model, with around 88% sensitivity and 81% to 82% specificity obtained in cross-validation and 80%/75% obtained in testing. In validation, the model predicted progression to ophthalmopathy with 55% to 71% sensitivity and less than 80% specificity, a median of about 6 months before onset. To identify TCR V-J signatures that set the groups apart, the researchers used a discovery cohort of 100 patients, made up of about 44 with Graves' ophthalmopathy and about 60 with stable Graves' hyperthyroidism. Prospective prediction of ophthalmopathy was tested in an independent validation cohort consisting of 18 to 20 hyperthyroidism patients and some 17 patients who later progressed to ophthalmopathy. The 75 to 100 discovery patients were divided at random into training and test sets in a 7:3 ratio. Thyroid tissue and blood T-cell repertoires from more than 5 Graves' hyperthyroidism patients were also compared in the study. Following sampling, methimazole starting at 30 mg daily was given to hyperthyroidism patients, and high-dose intravenous methylprednisolone was given to ophthalmopathy patients. Libraries were constructed in a second round of multiplex PCR, after which size selection and purification were carried out. The libraries were sequenced on an Illumina HiSeq2000 using paired-end 100 bp reads. SOAPnuke was used to process the raw data, with reads discarded if the reads contained adapters or uncalled bases, had a mean Phred below 15, or lacked an exact constant-primer or identifier match. High-quality paired reads were merged using COPE v1.2.5, and each unique nucleotide sequence was defined as a clonotype. MiTCR v1.1 was used to align the clonotypes against IMGT TRBV, TRBD and TRBJ reference segments. The analysis was restricted to V-J combinations with a frequency above 0.0001, which together covered 99% to 99.2% of the repertoires. The TCS score was defined as F50 (clonal expansion) divided by E x V (chaos), with BLOSUM62-based TCRdist calculated between CDR3 peptides within each V-J. Welch's t-statistics and random forest reduced around 510 V-J features to 10 to 15, which were used in a naive Bayes classifier (R e1071). Sample size was not statistically predetermined, and investigators were not blinded to group allocation. The paper describes TCR Vbeta CDR3 sequencing of more than 120 peripheral blood samples, made up of 43 ophthalmopathy patients, roughly 72 hyperthyroidism patients and roughly 17 progressor patients.

The receptor chain draws on TRBV4-1 and TRBJ1-3, with the D gene call left open. The source is a man between 18 and 29 years old with Graves disease. Donor details come from another sample of the same person, matched by shared clones. Here the sequenced sample was peripheral blood mononuclear cells (PBMCs), taken at new diagnosis, from a patient treated with antithyroid drugs. The CDR3 reads CASTAADGNTIYF. The nucleotide sequence is TGCGCCAGCACGGCCGCGGATGGAAACACCATATATTTT.